These T cell receptor beta chains were read from a single sample in a study of blood T cell repertoires in COVID-19. TCRdb's table, derived via immunoSEQ multiplex PCR, lists solely in-frame clones and lacks some. Here the sample spans under 350,000 clones, roughly 89% being singletons. What was sequenced was peripheral blood. Receptors originate from a man aged 40-50 years with acute or convalescent COVID-19. Each CDR3 is given with its conserved first and last residue. D genes are given only for firm matches. Clone size, where shown, is once, few, many, or a class for clones that have expanded.

cdr3_nt cdr3_aa d_call j_call v_call clone_size
TGTGCCAGCAGTCCCCAAGCAGGGACTGAAGCTTTCTTT CASSPQAGTEAFF NA TRBJ1-1 TRBV11-2 NA
TGTGCCATCAGTGAGCCGACTGACAGGGGGAGTAACACTGAAGCTTTCTTT CAISEPTDRGSNTEAFF TRBD1 TRBJ1-1 TRBV10-3 once
TGTGCCAGCAGCGAACAGGGTTGGGGCAATGAGCAGTTCTTC CASSEQGWGNEQFF NA TRBJ2-1 TRBV9 NA
TGTGCCAGCAGTGGGACAGCCCGCGAGCAGTACTTC CASSGTAREQYF NA TRBJ2-7 TRBV2 NA
TGTGCCAGCAGTTTTTATCCGGGACAGACCTACGAGCAGTACTTC CASSFYPGQTYEQYF TRBD1 TRBJ2-7 TRBV27 NA
TGTGCCAGCAGCTTAGAGGGGGCAACTAATGAAAAACTGTTTTTT CASSLEGATNEKLFF NA TRBJ1-4 TRBV7-9 NA
TGTGCCAGCAGTGAAGGAGGCACAGGGCGCAGCGAGCAGTACTTC CASSEGGTGRSEQYF NA TRBJ2-7 TRBV2 few
TGTGCCAGCAGTAGACAGGGGGCGCCCGGGGCCAACGTCCTGACTTTC CASSRQGAPGANVLTF TRBD1 TRBJ2-6 TRBV6-2/TRBV6-3 NA
TGTGCCAGGGCTCAGGGGAGGGGGACTGGAAACACCATATATTTT CARAQGRGTGNTIYF NA TRBJ1-3 TRBV6-5 NA
TGTGCCACCAGTGACCTAGCGGGGGGGCCGAGAGATACGCAGTATTTT CATSDLAGGPRDTQYF TRBD2 TRBJ2-3 TRBV24-1 NA
TGTGCCAGCAGCAGACGGGACGGGGAGCTGTTTTTT CASSRRDGELFF NA TRBJ2-2 TRBV5-4 NA
TGTGCCAGCTCAAGTACACAGAACACTGAAGCTTTCTTT CASSSTQNTEAFF NA TRBJ1-1 TRBV18 NA
TGTGCCAGCAGCTCTGGGGGGGGACCCTTCGGAAATACGCAGTATTTT CASSSGGGPFGNTQYF TRBD2 TRBJ2-3 TRBV5-4 NA
TGTGCCAGCAGGAGTAATCAGCCCCAGCATTTT CASRSNQPQHF NA TRBJ1-5 TRBV6-5 NA
TGTGCCAGTAGTATAGGGCTTTTGCGGGGCGGGAACACTGAAGCTTTCTTT CASSIGLLRGGNTEAFF NA TRBJ1-1 TRBV19 few
TGTGCCAGCAGTGCCTCCGGGACAGGGAACGGCTACACCTTC CASSASGTGNGYTF TRBD1 TRBJ1-2 TRBV6-2/TRBV6-3 once
TGCGCCAGCAGCTCACAGGGGGCTGACTATGGCTACACCTTC CASSSQGADYGYTF TRBD1 TRBJ1-2 TRBV5-1 NA
TGTGCCAGCAGTAGACAGTTCTCCTACAATGAGCAGTTCTTC CASSRQFSYNEQFF NA TRBJ2-1 TRBV6-4 NA
TGTGCTAGTGGTTTGCCTCCGGGGGAGCCCCAGCATTTT CASGLPPGEPQHF NA TRBJ1-5 TRBV12-5 NA
TGTGCCAGCAGTGCCCCCGGAACAGGTGGAGATACGCAGTATTTT CASSAPGTGGDTQYF NA TRBJ2-3 TRBV2 NA
TGTGCCAGCAGCATTCCAGGGATTTCTAACTATGGCTACACCTTC CASSIPGISNYGYTF NA TRBJ1-2 TRBV7-2 NA
TGTGCCAGCAGTTACGGGACTTTCTCGGGCAATGAGCAGTTCTTC CASSYGTFSGNEQFF NA TRBJ2-1 TRBV6-2/TRBV6-3 NA
TGTGCGAGCAGTCTCCACAGGACAGCCTACGAGCAGTACTTC CASSLHRTAYEQYF NA TRBJ2-7 TRBV27 NA
TGTGCCACCAGCAGCGTCTCCACAGATACGCAGTATTTT CATSSVSTDTQYF NA TRBJ2-3 TRBV15 NA
TGTGCCAGCAGCCCCGCCCGACAGGGAACTAATGAAAAACTGTTTTTT CASSPARQGTNEKLFF TRBD1 TRBJ1-4 TRBV7-9 NA
TGCGCCAGCAGCCTCGGGATTTTTAATTCACCCCTCCACTTT CASSLGIFNSPLHF NA TRBJ1-6 TRBV5-1 NA
TGTGCCAGCAGTTCTAACCGGGGGTGGAAAGCTTTCTTT CASSSNRGWKAFF NA TRBJ1-1 TRBV6-2/TRBV6-3 NA
TGTGCCAGTAGTGCAGGGGTCTACTTCAATCAGCCCCAGCATTTT CASSAGVYFNQPQHF NA TRBJ1-5 TRBV19 NA
TGCGCCAGCAGCTACGGACAGGGCGGTGAGCAGTTCTTC CASSYGQGGEQFF TRBD1 TRBJ2-1 TRBV5-1 NA
TGTGCCACCAGCCAGGGTGACACTGAAGCTTTCTTT CATSQGDTEAFF NA TRBJ1-1 TRBV24-1 NA
TGTGCCAGCAGCTTTGGTAGGGGGCGCGCCGGGGAGCTGTTTTTT CASSFGRGRAGELFF TRBD1 TRBJ2-2 TRBV5-4 NA
TGTGCCAGCAGCTTACGATCGGACAGGGTAGGCTCCTACGAGCAGTACTTC CASSLRSDRVGSYEQYF TRBD1 TRBJ2-7 TRBV11-3 NA
TGTGCCAGCAGCCAAATCATGGGACTAGGAAATGAGCAGTTCTTC CASSQIMGLGNEQFF TRBD2 TRBJ2-1 TRBV16 NA
TGTGCCTTTCACGAGGGGGCCTCAAACACAGATACGCAGTATTTT CAFHEGASNTDTQYF NA TRBJ2-3 TRBV21-1 NA
TGTGCCTGGAGTGGGCTCTCTGGAAACACCATATATTTT CAWSGLSGNTIYF NA TRBJ1-3 TRBV30 NA
TGTGCCAGCAGCTTCAACCAGGGCACCATATATTTT CASSFNQGTIYF NA TRBJ1-3 TRBV11-2 NA
TGCGCCAGCAGCCTCATGACCGGACAGGGGGAAAAACTGTTTTTT CASSLMTGQGEKLFF TRBD1 TRBJ1-4 TRBV5-1 NA
TGCGCCAGCAGTGAGGGACACCGAAATTCACCCCTCCACTTT CASSEGHRNSPLHF NA TRBJ1-6 TRBV10-1 NA
TGTGCCAGCAGTTTCACAGGGGTGGGGACTGGAAACACCATATATTTT CASSFTGVGTGNTIYF TRBD1 TRBJ1-3 TRBV27 NA
TGTGCCAGCAGCTCGCCTGGGACAGGGATTAATTCACCCCTCCACTTT CASSSPGTGINSPLHF TRBD1 TRBJ1-6 TRBV11-2 few
TGTGCCAGCATTCCTAGGGGGACGCCTTGGGGGACTGAAGCTTTCTTT CASIPRGTPWGTEAFF NA TRBJ1-1 TRBV25-1 NA
TGTGCCAGCAGTATTCAGGAGGCCCCTTATGGCTACACCTTC CASSIQEAPYGYTF NA TRBJ1-2 TRBV28 NA
TGTGCCAGCAGCCCCTCGGGGGTGGGCTACACCTTC CASSPSGVGYTF NA TRBJ1-2 TRBV3-1/TRBV3-2 NA